This TCR beta chain was captured in a study of blood T cell repertoires in COVID-19. Whole-study context: Sample material is recorded as cDNA or gDNA derived from T cells, B-cell-depleted T cells, or PBMCs.

Generated by immunoSEQ multiplex PCR, the TCRdb table keeps only in-frame clones and is missing some. The sample lists about 230,000 clones; about 85% were seen once. The CDR3 has 16 amino acids. Germline V gene lookup returns CDR1 KGHSH and CDR2 LQKENI. V trimming: 3 bases; J trimming: 2 bases; junction bases outside the gene matches: 5. The TCR sequence derives from a man aged 40-55 years with acute or convalescent COVID-19. Material: peripheral blood. The rearrangement uses TRBV18 and TRBJ2-2; the match to TRBD1 covers 8 bases. CDR3 protein: CASSPRDRTNTGELFF. CDR3 bases: TGTGCCAGCTCACCCCGGGACAGGACAAACACCGGGGAGCTGTTTTTT.